Listed below are T cell receptor beta chains from one sample, sequenced in a study of cytomegalovirus exposure and HLA in healthy donors. TCRdb's copy holds only in-frame clones and misses some; the assay was immunoSEQ multiplex PCR. The table includes approximately 120,000 clones, around 80% detected once. The sequencing input was PBMCs. Receptor source: a woman in her 30s in good health and CMV-seronegative. Each CDR3 is given with its conserved first and last residue. A D gene is named only where the DNA matches it firmly. Rows give clone size only sometimes, using once, few, many, or a class for an expanded clone.

D gene	clone size	V gene	J gene	CDR3 DNA	CDR3 protein
.	once	TRBV4-1	TRBJ1-1	TGCGCCAGCAGCCAAGAAGGCAGGGGTATGAACACTGAAGCTTTCTTT	CASSQEGRGMNTEAFF
.	.	TRBV15	TRBJ2-5	TGTGCCACCAGCAGACGGGCGACAGGACAAGAGACCCAGTACTTC	CATSRRATGQETQYF
TRBD2	few	TRBV6-1	TRBJ2-2	TGTGCCAGCAGTGTCCTAGCGGGGGACACCGGGGAGCTGTTTTTT	CASSVLAGDTGELFF
TRBD1	.	TRBV7-9	TRBJ1-1	TGTGCCAGCAGCTTCCGGGACAGGGGGCTTAAGAACACTGAAGCTTTCTTT	CASSFRDRGLKNTEAFF
.	.	TRBV7-2	TRBJ2-1	TGTGCCAGCAGCAAACGACAGGTTCGGTCGAATGAGCAGTTCTTC	CASSKRQVRSNEQFF
.	.	TRBV11-2	TRBJ1-5	TGTGCCAGCAGCTTCCAACAGGAGCAGCCCCAGCATTTT	CASSFQQEQPQHF
TRBD1	.	TRBV13	TRBJ1-1	TGTGCCAGCAGCTTAGGAGGGGGCTCCACTGAAGCTTTCTTT	CASSLGGGSTEAFF
.	.	TRBV9	TRBJ2-2	TGTGCCAGCAGCGCATACGGGGCCGGGGAGCTGTTTTTT	CASSAYGAGELFF
.	.	TRBV30	TRBJ1-6	TGTGCCTGGAGTCCACAGAGTAATTCACCCCTCCACTTT	CAWSPQSNSPLHF
.	.	TRBV29-1	TRBJ1-1	TGCAGCGTTAACAGGGATACTAACACTGAAGCTTTCTTT	CSVNRDTNTEAFF
TRBD1	.	TRBV19	TRBJ1-5	TGTGCCAGTAGTATACCCGGCGGGACAGCTGATAGCAATCAGCCCCAGCATTTT	CASSIPGGTADSNQPQHF
.	.	TRBV5-1	TRBJ2-3	TGCGCCAGCAGCTTGGGGCAGGGGGGCGCAGATACGCAGTATTTT	CASSLGQGGADTQYF
.	.	TRBV30	TRBJ2-6	TGTGCCTGGAGTGAGCCCCCAGGGGCTGGGGCCAACGTCCTGACTTTC	CAWSEPPGAGANVLTF
.	.	TRBV25-1	TRBJ1-3	TGTGCCAGCAGTCCAATAGACAGCCACTCTGGAAACACCATATATTTT	CASSPIDSHSGNTIYF
.	.	TRBV7-9	TRBJ2-1	TGTGCCAGCAGCTTAACCTCCCTCCGGGGGCAGTTCTTC	CASSLTSLRGQFF
.	.	TRBV27	TRBJ1-6	TGTGCCAGCAGTTTAGCTCGGAATTCACCCCTCCACTTT	CASSLARNSPLHF
.	.	TRBV7-9	TRBJ1-4	TGTGCCAGCAGCGTCAGGTCCATAAGTGAAAAACTGTTTTTT	CASSVRSISEKLFF
TRBD1	few	TRBV11-3	TRBJ2-7	TGTGCCAGCAGCTTATCCGACAGGGGAAGTCACGAGCAGTACTTC	CASSLSDRGSHEQYF
TRBD2	.	TRBV7-2	TRBJ2-5	TGTGCCAGCAGCTCTGGGGGACTAGCGGGAGCCGTGGAGACCCAGTACTTC	CASSSGGLAGAVETQYF
TRBD1	.	TRBV7-9	TRBJ1-2	TGTGCCAGCAGCTCCCCCGACAGGGGGCTTAACTATGGCTACACCTTC	CASSSPDRGLNYGYTF
.	.	TRBV30	TRBJ1-3	TGTGCCTGGAGGGTCCGGGACAAGGTCCTTGGAAACACCATATATTTT	CAWRVRDKVLGNTIYF
.	.	TRBV19	TRBJ2-7	TGTGCCAGTAGCAATGGGGCAGGTCAGTTCTCCGAGCAGTACTTC	CASSNGAGQFSEQYF